This T cell receptor (beta chain) is drawn from a study of response to subunit inactivated influenza vaccine. General study results and limits: Each seasonal influenza vaccination, the authors suggested, recruits few new T cells.

TCRdb reprocessed the RT-PCR reads with MiXCR, giving one entry per CDR3 protein. The sample holds approximately 570,000 distinct CDR3 sequences, 7.6% seen once. CDR3 length: 14 residues. After removal of 5 bases from V and 7 bases from J, the junction contained 7 bases not matched to a gene. Germline assignment: CDR1 SGHTA and CDR2 FQGNSA. This clonotype was counted only a few times. Its antigen is not identified. The chain carries TRBV7-2 and TRBJ2-4, with TRBD2 identical over 8 bases. This sample comprised PBMCs from blood, obtained approximately 25 months after vaccination. This clonotype was sampled from a man aged 45-69 years who received an inactivated influenza vaccine. CDR3 DNA sequence: TGTGCCAGCAGCGGGGCGGGAGGCACGAACATTCAGTACTTC. This gives the protein CASSGAGGTNIQYF.